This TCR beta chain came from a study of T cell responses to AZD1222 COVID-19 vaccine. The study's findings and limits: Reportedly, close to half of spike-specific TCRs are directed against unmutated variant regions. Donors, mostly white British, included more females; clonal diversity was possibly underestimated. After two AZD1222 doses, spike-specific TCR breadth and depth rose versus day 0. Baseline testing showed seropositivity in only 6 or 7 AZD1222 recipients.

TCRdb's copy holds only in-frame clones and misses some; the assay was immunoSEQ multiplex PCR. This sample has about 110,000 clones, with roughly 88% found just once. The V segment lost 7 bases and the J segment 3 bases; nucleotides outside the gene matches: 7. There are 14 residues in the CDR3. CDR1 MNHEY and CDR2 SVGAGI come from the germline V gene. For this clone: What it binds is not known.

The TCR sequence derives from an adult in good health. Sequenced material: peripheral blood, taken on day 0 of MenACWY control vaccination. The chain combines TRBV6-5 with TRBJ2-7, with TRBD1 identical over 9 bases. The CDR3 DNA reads TGTGCCAGCAAACGGGACAGGGATTTCTACGAGCAGTACTTC. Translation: CASKRDRDFYEQYF.